The sequence of this T cell receptor beta chain was determined in a study of T cell responses to AZD1222 COVID-19 vaccine. About the study: Researchers grouped second doses given at about 4 or about 12 weeks into one pool.

The study, taken as a whole, reports: Clonal diversity was possibly underestimated; the donors were predominantly white British and more often female. CD4 TCRs linked to vaccination spanned spike, dominating at 160-218 and 743-854. Baseline serology detected seropositivity in only a handful of AZD1222 recipients.

A word on this clone: Its antigen is undetermined.

Produced via immunoSEQ multiplex PCR; TCRdb's table is partial and in-frame only. This repertoire shows 110,000 to 150,000 clones, 93% found once; its top ten account for about 9.1%. V dropped 4 bases and J dropped 2 bases, with 22 bases sitting between them. The germline gives CDR1 SGHTS, CDR2 YDEGEE. The CDR3 has 17 residues. This chain uses TRBV5-8 with TRBJ2-7; D is perhaps TRBD2 (6 bases). The specimen was peripheral blood, collected on day 0 of AZD1222 vaccination. The sequence derives from an adult in good health. The CDR3 spells CASSLPGEARSAYEQYF. The CDR3 coding sequence is TGTGCCAGCAGCCTGCCGGGGGAGGCCCGATCCGCCTACGAGCAGTACTTC.